The TCR beta chain described here comes from a study of OX40 agonist ivuxolimab in advanced cancers. Study information: A diagnosis of hepatocellular carcinoma, melanoma, renal cell or head and neck cancer was present in dose-escalation patients. Among those treated, three patients had partial responses, one with hepatocellular carcinoma and two with cutaneous melanoma. Findings of the study overall: Researchers did not determine the expanded peripheral T cells' antigen specificity. Some nonresponders additionally presented with little normalized T-cell clonal expansion.

Some clones are missing from TCRdb's copy, which holds only in-frame ones; the method was immunoSEQ multiplex PCR. The sample gives more than 65,000 clones, around 89% of which show up once; about 1% is in the top ten. The CDR3 extends over 13 amino acids. CDR1 and CDR2 from the germline V gene are SGHRS and YFSETQ. The V gene lost 1 base and the J gene lost 6 bases, with 7 bases spanning the gap. As to this clone: Antigen: not known.

The TCR originated in an adult with an advanced solid tumor such as melanoma, head and neck, liver or kidney cancer. The specimen was CD4+ or CD8+ T cells sorted from blood, collected in a trial of the OX40 agonist ivuxolimab. The chain has TRBV5-1 and TRBJ2-2; no firm D call. The CDR3 reads CASSLIGPGELFF. CDR3 nucleotide sequence: TGCGCCAGCAGCTTGATAGGGCCCGGGGAGCTGTTTTTT.